The 31 T cell receptor beta chains presented below share a single source sample, sequenced in a study of blood T cell repertoires in COVID-19. Measured with immunoSEQ multiplex PCR; TCRdb has only the in-frame clones, and not every one. The profile shows some 300,000 clones, approximately 89% of them singletons. Sequencing input: peripheral blood. Source of these receptors: a woman in her thirties who had recovered from COVID-19.

V gene TRBV5-6 combines with J gene TRBJ2-7; perhaps TRBD1 as D (6 bases). V lost 2 bases and J 2 bases, leaving 11 bases between the germline ends. The CDR3 totals 14 residues. Per germline, CDR1 SGHDT and CDR2 YYEEEE. CDR3 amino acids: CASSFTGITYEQYF. CDR3 nucleotides: TGTGCCAGCAGCTTTACAGGGATTACCTACGAGCAGTACTTC.

This chain connects TRBV29-1 to TRBJ1-1; D not resolved. Germline-derived CDR1 and CDR2 are SQVTM and ANQGSEA. The ends were cut back, 5 bases at V and 3 bases at J, with 7 bases in the middle. This CDR3 spans 11 amino acids. CDR3 protein: CSVTSDTEAFF. The DNA for the CDR3 is TGCAGCGTTACATCCGACACTGAAGCTTTCTTT.

This clone has a handful of counts. The rearrangement uses TRBV6-4 and TRBJ2-1, with 8 bases aligning to TRBD1. This CDR3 is built from 16 residues. Germline V gene sequence: CDR1 MRHNA, CDR2 SNTAGT. Trimming cost V 2 bases and J 6 bases; bases outside gene matches: 9. CDR3 bases: TGTGCCAGCAGTGACACCTCAGGGGGCGAGAGCAATGAGCAGTTCTTC. This sequence encodes CASSDTSGGESNEQFF.

The CDR3 DNA is TGTGCCAGCAGCTTGGACCGGGACAGTAATCAGCCCCAGCATTTT. The encoded protein is CASSLDRDSNQPQHF. V and J are TRBV5-4 and TRBJ1-5; 7 bases are shared with TRBD1. The CDR3 covers 15 residues. CDR1 is SGHNT and CDR2 is YYREEE in the germline V gene (reference sequence). Trimming removed 0 bases from V and 4 bases from J; junction bases left unmatched: 4.

The V call is TRBV5-6, the J call TRBJ2-6; unclear D gene. CDR1 SGHDT and CDR2 YYEEEE come from the germline V gene. The length of the CDR3 is 15 residues. Trimming pared 1 base from V and 1 base from J, leaving 6 bases between. In nucleotides, the CDR3 is TGTGCCAGCAGCTTGATAGCATCTGGGGCCAACGTCCTGACTTTC. Translation: CASSLIASGANVLTF.

This clone showed up just a few times. The CDR3 region is CASSPGTASTGELFF. In DNA form, the CDR3 reads TGTGCCAGCAGCCCCGGGACAGCCTCCACCGGGGAGCTGTTTTTT. V is TRBV3-1 (or the pseudogene TRBV3-2) and J is TRBJ2-2; 7 bases are shared with TRBD1. Germline CDR1 LGHDT, CDR2 YNNKEL (reference sequence). The CDR3 runs 15 residues. V shed 4 bases and J 4 bases; nucleotides not matched to a gene: 6.

This rearrangement joins TRBV7-2 to TRBJ2-7, with 7 nucleotides matching TRBD1. The CDR3 is 15 residues long. With 2 bases clipped from V and 3 bases from J, the junction kept 7 bases outside the gene matches. Germline values: CDR1 SGHTA, CDR2 FQGNSA. CDR3 coding DNA: TGTGCCAGCAGCTTAACAGGGGCAGGGCGCTACGAGCAGTACTTC. Encoded protein: CASSLTGAGRYEQYF.

This chain joins TRBV6-5 and TRBJ2-5; 9 bases are a match to TRBD2. V lost 6 bases and J lost 3; bases outside the gene matches: 5. The germline V gene encodes CDR1 MNHEY and CDR2 SVGAGI. The CDR3 is made up of 14 amino acids. The CDR3 DNA follows: TGTGCCAGCAGAAGACTAGCGGATAAAGAGACCCAGTACTTC. Translating it yields CASRRLADKETQYF.

This clone came up many times. In DNA, the CDR3 is TGTGCCTGGAGTGAACCGGGATTCGAGCAGTACTTC. It encodes CAWSEPGFEQYF. The chain is built from TRBV30 and TRBJ2-7, with D perhaps matching TRBD2 (5 bases). The germline V and J ends were trimmed by 1 base and 6 bases, with 10 bases remaining between them. Germline loops: CDR1 GTSNPN, CDR2 SVGIG (reference sequence). The CDR3 runs 12 residues.

CDR3 protein: CASSSRGGIDEQFF. CDR3 nucleotide sequence: TGTGCCAGCAGCTCCCGGGGGGGTATAGATGAGCAGTTCTTC. The chain carries TRBV11-2 and TRBJ2-1; 8 positions match TRBD2. Germline V gives CDR1 SGHAT, CDR2 FQNNGV. This CDR3 has 14 residues. The ends lost 4 bases at V and 8 bases at J; junction bases unmatched: 7.

The CDR3 spells CSVDGVYNEQFF. DNA of the CDR3: TGCAGCGTTGACGGGGTCTACAATGAGCAGTTCTTC. The chain couples TRBV29-1 to TRBJ2-1; the D gene is possibly TRBD2 (5 bases). The CDR3 extends over 12 amino acids. V lost 3 bases, J lost 3 bases, and 6 bases lay in between. Germline CDR1 reads SQVTM; CDR2 reads ANQGSEA.

The rearrangement uses TRBV6-1 and TRBJ2-2; D remains ambiguous. Deletions cut 1 base from V and 4 bases from J, with 7 bases between. The CDR3 runs to 14 residues. Germline values: CDR1 MNHNS, CDR2 SASEGT. CDR3 residues: CASSEDTLTGELFF. As DNA, the CDR3 is TGTGCCAGCAGTGAAGACACCCTCACCGGGGAGCTGTTTTTT.

The V call is TRBV19, the J call TRBJ2-1, with TRBD2 as a possible D gene (5 bases). The CDR3 extends over 13 amino acids. Germline CDR1 and CDR2: LNHDA and SQIVND (reference sequence). V was shortened by 2 bases and J by 5 bases, with 7 bases between the two germline ends. The CDR3 coding sequence is TGTGCCAGTAGTATATTCGGGAACAATGAGCAGTTCTTC. It encodes CASSIFGNNEQFF. Drawing the rest from reference TRBV19 and TRBJ2-1, the complete variable domain is DGGITQSPKYLFRKEGQNVTLSCEQNLNHDAMYWYRQDPGQGLRLIYYSQIVNDFQKGDIAEGYSVSREKKESFPLTVTSAQKNPTAFYLCASSIFGNNEQFFGPGTRLTVL.

This clone has only a few counts. The chain carries TRBV7-3 and TRBJ2-2; 9 bases map to TRBD2. Germline CDR1 is SGHTA and CDR2 is FQGTGA. The V segment lost 5 bases and the J segment 2 bases; nucleotides outside the gene matches: 6. The CDR3 has 16 residues. CDR3 coding DNA: TGTGCCAGCAGCAAGTTAGCGGGGGCCAACACCGGGGAGCTGTTTTTT. Its translation: CASSKLAGANTGELFF.

This chain uses TRBV5-1 with TRBJ1-1, with D perhaps matching TRBD1 (5 bases). Germline V CDR1 and CDR2: SGHRS, YFSETQ. V was trimmed by 0 bases and J by 4 bases, leaving 16 bases between them. CDR3 size: 16 residues. The CDR3 region has the DNA TGCGCCAGCAGCTTGGGAACCAGGGCGGCAGGCACTGAAGCTTTCTTT. It specifies CASSLGTRAAGTEAFF.

The chain uses TRBV5-1 and TRBJ2-1, with D possibly matching TRBD1 (7 bases). The V gene's germline CDR1 is SGHRS and CDR2 YFSETQ. CDR3 length equals 14 residues. V lost 4 bases and J 8 bases, leaving 16 bases between the germline ends. The CDR3 region is CASSQTRGEDEQFF. The CDR3 nucleotides are TGCGCCAGCAGCCAAACCAGGGGGGAGGATGAGCAGTTCTTC.

The chain employs TRBV5-1 and TRBJ2-5, with D perhaps matching TRBD1 (6 bases). From germline, CDR1 is SGHRS and CDR2 YFSETQ. The CDR3 sequence is 14 residues long. V gave up 4 bases and J gave up 1 base, with 11 bases separating them. This CDR3 reads CASSIGTIQETQYF. The CDR3, as DNA: TGCGCCAGCAGCATTGGGACAATCCAAGAGACCCAGTACTTC.

This clone was detected once. V is TRBV2 and J is TRBJ2-7, with 10 bases identical to TRBD2. The ends lost 5 bases at V and 6 bases at J; junction bases unmatched: 7. CDR3 length: 14 amino acids. The germline CDR1 and CDR2 sequences are SNHLY and FYNNEI. The CDR3 DNA sequence: TGTGCCAGCAGTAATAGCGGGGGGTTGTCCGAGCAGTACTTC. Translated: CASSNSGGLSEQYF.

This clone was seen a few times. The V and J genes are TRBV21-1 and TRBJ1-2; the D call TRBD1 from the table was never checked on the DNA. TRBV21-1 is a pseudogene. The CDR3 length is 12 residues. In nucleotides, the CDR3 is TGTGCCAGCAGCAAAGGGGCAGGTCAAAACACCTTC. Amino acid sequence: CASSKGAGQNTF.

The chain employs TRBV19 and TRBJ1-2, with a tentative D call TRBD1 (5 bases). V gave up 7 bases and J gave up 6 bases, with 18 bases separating them. The germline CDR1 and CDR2 sequences are LNHDA and SQIVND (reference sequence). This CDR3 is built from 14 residues. The chain's CDR3 is CASTPGGAWNGYTF. CDR3 nucleotides: TGTGCCAGTACCCCTGGAGGGGCTTGGAATGGCTACACCTTC.

The chain combines TRBV10-2 with TRBJ1-5; a weak D match, TRBD1 (6 bases). Germline CDR1 WSHSY, CDR2 SAAADI. Trimming shortened V by 6 bases and J by 0 bases, and 12 bases separated the two germline ends. This CDR3 has 15 amino acids. The CDR3 sequence: CASSQGQYSNQPQHF. The CDR3 DNA is TGCGCCAGCAGCCAAGGACAGTATAGCAATCAGCCCCAGCATTTT.

This clone was observed a handful of times. J is TRBJ2-7 and V is TRBV19, with a weak D call TRBD2 (6 bases). The V gene's germline CDR1 is LNHDA and CDR2 SQIVND (reference sequence). V dropped 2 bases and J dropped 3 bases, with 14 bases sitting between them. The CDR3 totals 15 residues. CDR3 nucleotide sequence: TGTGCCAGTAGTATATCCCCTCGGGAGCTCTACGAGCAGTACTTC. Translation: CASSISPRELYEQYF. Variable domain in full (rest from reference TRBV19 and TRBJ2-7): DGGITQSPKYLFRKEGQNVTLSCEQNLNHDAMYWYRQDPGQGLRLIYYSQIVNDFQKGDIAEGYSVSREKKESFPLTVTSAQKNPTAFYLCASSISPRELYEQYFGPGTRLTVT.

The chain joins TRBV3-1 (or the pseudogene TRBV3-2) to TRBJ2-5; TRBD2 aligns across 9 bases. From germline, CDR1 is LGHDT and CDR2 YNNKEL (reference sequence). The trim removed 2 bases at V and 1 base at J, leaving 5 bases unmatched. The CDR3 has 16 amino acids. The CDR3 sequence is CASSQLVAGAQETQYF. In DNA, the CDR3 is TGTGCCAGCAGCCAACTGGTAGCGGGGGCCCAAGAGACCCAGTACTTC.

The chain carries TRBV24-1 and TRBJ1-6, with D unclear. Trimming left V 4 bases short and J 6 bases short, with 6 bases between. The CDR3 consists of 13 residues. Germline lookup yields CDR1 KGHDR and CDR2 SFDVKD. The chain's CDR3 is CATSEAVNSPLHF. The CDR3 bases are TGTGCCACCAGTGAGGCAGTTAATTCACCCCTCCACTTT.

CDR3 sequence: CASSLTITRNTEAFF. As DNA, the CDR3 is TGTGCCAGCAGCTTGACCATTACACGGAACACTGAAGCTTTCTTT. V and J are TRBV5-6 and TRBJ1-1; D is ambiguous. Trimming removed 1 base from V and 1 base from J, with 11 bases in between. The CDR3 consists of 15 residues. Germline loops: CDR1 SGHDT, CDR2 YYEEEE.

The V call is TRBV19, the J call TRBJ1-4; TRBD1 matches 7 bases. The ends lost 5 bases at V and 0 bases at J; junction bases unmatched: 3. The CDR3 loop spans 15 amino acids. Looked up from germline, CDR1 is LNHDA and CDR2 is SQIVND (reference sequence). CDR3 amino acids: CASSDGTATNEKLFF. The CDR3 DNA reads TGTGCCAGTAGTGATGGGACAGCAACTAATGAAAAACTGTTTTTT.

V is TRBV3-1 (or the pseudogene TRBV3-2) and J is TRBJ2-4; D is unclear. Germline V gene sequence: CDR1 LGHDT, CDR2 YNNKEL (reference sequence). Trimming removed 4 bases from V and 0 bases from J, with 13 bases in between. The CDR3 runs to 16 residues. The CDR3 DNA reads as TGTGCCAGCAGCCCCCGACTGATTCTAGCCAAAAACATTCAGTACTTC. It yields the protein CASSPRLILAKNIQYF.

The chain combines TRBV5-1 with TRBJ2-1, with 9 bases that match TRBD2. The CDR3 covers 14 residues. The germline CDR1 and CDR2 sequences are SGHRS and YFSETQ. With V trimmed by 5 bases and J by 5 bases, 5 bases remained unmatched. DNA of the CDR3: TGCGCCAGCAGGCCCTTAGCGGGGGACAATGAGCAGTTCTTC. Protein product: CASRPLAGDNEQFF.

V is TRBV12-3 or TRBV12-4 and J is TRBJ1-2; TRBD1 might be the D (6 bases). There are 12 residues in the CDR3. Trimming left V 7 bases short and J 7 bases short, with 13 bases between. CDR3 loop: CASKTGSLGYTF. The CDR3 region has the DNA TGTGCCAGCAAAACAGGGAGTCTTGGCTACACCTTC.

The chain couples TRBV24-1 to TRBJ1-2; 11 nucleotides align to TRBD1. Losses at the gene ends were 5 bases for V and 2 bases for J; bases not matched to a gene: 0. This CDR3 is built from 14 residues. Germline V lookup: CDR1 KGHDR, CDR2 SFDVKD. The CDR3 bases are TGTGCCACCAGTGGGGACAGGGGGAACTATGGCTACACCTTC. Translating gives CATSGDRGNYGYTF.

A word on this clone: A junction boundary mismatches the germline segment, possibly from a read error. V usage is TRBV15 and J usage is TRBJ1-5, with 9 bases fitting TRBD1. This CDR3 comprises 17 residues. CDR1 LNHNV and CDR2 YYDKDF come from the germline V gene (reference sequence). The CDR3 DNA reads as TGTGCCACCAGCAGAGATGGGGACAGGGTCGGGAATCAGCCCCATCATTTT. The encoded protein is CATSRDGDRVGNQPHHF.